Listed below are T cell receptor beta chains from one sample, sequenced in a study of T cell changes during pregnancy in multiple sclerosis. Only in-frame clones appear in the TCRdb table, and some are missing; sequencing was by immunoSEQ multiplex PCR. The sample records some 60,000 clones, just over 90% being singletons. The starting material was CD4+ T cells from peripheral blood mononuclear cells, obtained before pregnancy. The receptors originated from a female donor with multiple sclerosis, enrolled in a pregnancy study. CDR3s include the opening cysteine and the closing phenylalanine or tryptophan. D genes are given only for firm matches. A row's size may be missing; if present it is once, few, many or a size class.

TGTGCCAGCGGATCGGCGGGGGGTGTGGGTGAGCAGTTCTTC | CASGSAGGVGEQFF | TRBJ2-1 | TRBD2 | once | TRBV6-1
TGTGCCAGTAGTATAACTCCGAGCTCCTACGAGCAGTACTTC | CASSITPSSYEQYF | TRBJ2-7 | NA | NA | TRBV19
TGTGCCAGCAGCCCAAGACAGGGCTTCAGCTCCTACGAGCAGTACTTC | CASSPRQGFSSYEQYF | TRBJ2-7 | TRBD1 | NA | TRBV7-6
TGTGCCAGCAGCACCACAGGGAAGAATGAGCAGTTCTTC | CASSTTGKNEQFF | TRBJ2-1 | NA | NA | TRBV5-6
TGTGCCAGCAGCGGACAGGTCTATAATTCACCCCTCCACTTT | CASSGQVYNSPLHF | TRBJ1-6 | NA | NA | TRBV9
TGCGCCAGCAGTGATGGCGTCAGCGGAACCTACAATGAGCAGTTCTTC | CASSDGVSGTYNEQFF | TRBJ2-1 | NA | NA | TRBV10-2
TGTGCCAGCAGTTCCTCTAGCTTAGCGGGCGGGGAGCAGTACTTC | CASSSSSLAGGEQYF | TRBJ2-7 | TRBD2 | once | TRBV28
TGTGCCAGCAGCGTAGATGCGAGTTGGACTGAAGCTTTCTTT | CASSVDASWTEAFF | TRBJ1-1 | NA | NA | TRBV9
TGTGCCAGCAGTGAGCCCCCTACGGAGGCCCACAATGAGCAGTTCTTC | CASSEPPTEAHNEQFF | TRBJ2-1 | NA | NA | TRBV25-1
TGTGCCAGCAGCGGACGGACTAGTCGTACCTACAATGAGCAGTTCTTC | CASSGRTSRTYNEQFF | TRBJ2-1 | TRBD2 | few | TRBV9
TGCAGCGTTGCGGGGTCTAGCGAGGAGCAGTTCTTC | CSVAGSSEEQFF | TRBJ2-1 | NA | NA | TRBV29-1
TGCGCCAGCGGCCGTAGCGGGATGTACAATGAGCAGTTCTTC | CASGRSGMYNEQFF | TRBJ2-1 | TRBD2 | NA | TRBV10-2
TGTGCCAGCAGCCAAGTAGTCGGGGCTGGAAACACCATATATTTT | CASSQVVGAGNTIYF | TRBJ1-3 | NA | once | TRBV4-2
TGTGCCAGCAGCTTAGCGGCAGGGGCTGGAAACACCATATATTTT | CASSLAAGAGNTIYF | TRBJ1-3 | NA | NA | TRBV7-2
TGTGCCAGCAGTCGACCAGGGGGCGAGCAGTACTTC | CASSRPGGEQYF | TRBJ2-7 | TRBD1 | NA | TRBV6-5
TGTGCCAGCTCACCCTTACGGGCAGGGGGGTCTGAAGCTTTCTTT | CASSPLRAGGSEAFF | TRBJ1-1 | TRBD1 | NA | TRBV18
TGTGCCAGCAGTGAACCGAACTCAGGACTAGCGGGCTACGAGCAGTACTTC | CASSEPNSGLAGYEQYF | TRBJ2-7 | TRBD2 | NA | TRBV25-1
TGTGCCTGGAGTTCGGGGGTGAGCCAGTACTTC | CAWSSGVSQYF | TRBJ2-5 | NA | NA | TRBV30
TGTGCCAGCAGTGAAGATGGCGGGTCCCAAGAGACCCAGTACTTC | CASSEDGGSQETQYF | TRBJ2-5 | NA | NA | TRBV6-1
TGTGCCAGCACCTCAAGGGCAGGGTACTCCTACGAGCAGTACTTC | CASTSRAGYSYEQYF | TRBJ2-7 | NA | NA | TRBV25-1
TGTGCCAGCAGCGATGGAAGGGGGGGCGGCACTGAAGCTTTCTTT | CASSDGRGGGTEAFF | TRBJ1-1 | NA | NA | TRBV5-4
TGTGCCAGCAGCTTAGTATCGGGGGGGCGCTCCTACAATGAGCAGTTCTTC | CASSLVSGGRSYNEQFF | TRBJ2-1 | TRBD2 | once | TRBV7-6
TGTGCCACCCGGAATGGAGGGACCTACAATGAGCAGTTCTTC | CATRNGGTYNEQFF | TRBJ2-1 | NA | few | TRBV5-4
TGCGCCAGCAGCCTCCGGGACTCGAGTGGCTACACCTTC | CASSLRDSSGYTF | TRBJ1-2 | NA | NA | TRBV5-1
TGTGCCAGCAGTGAAGCGCTAGCGGGATGGTACCAAGAGACCCAGTACTTC | CASSEALAGWYQETQYF | TRBJ2-5 | TRBD2 | NA | TRBV2
TGTGCCAGCAGCTTAGATCCTAGCGGGAGGTTTAATGAGCAGTTCTTC | CASSLDPSGRFNEQFF | TRBJ2-1 | TRBD2 | NA | TRBV7-2
TGTGCCAGCAGCTTTCTGGACAGGGGGCGGGTTCTCGGGGCCAACGTCCTGACTTTC | CASSFLDRGRVLGANVLTF | TRBJ2-6 | TRBD1 | NA | TRBV11-2
TGCGCCAGCAGACCAGGACTAGCGGGAGGACGGGGAGATACGCAGTATTTT | CASRPGLAGGRGDTQYF | TRBJ2-3 | TRBD2 | once | TRBV5-1
TGTGCCAGCAGTTTGAAAGGACAGGGAAATGGCTACACCTTC | CASSLKGQGNGYTF | TRBJ1-2 | TRBD1 | NA | TRBV28
TGTGCCTGGAGTGGCTCCCCTACTAGCGGGGACGAGCAGTACTTC | CAWSGSPTSGDEQYF | TRBJ2-7 | TRBD2 | NA | TRBV30
TGTGCCAGTAGTCGGGCAGGGAGGGAAAAACTGTTTTTT | CASSRAGREKLFF | TRBJ1-4 | NA | NA | TRBV19
TGTGCCAGCAACTTCGGGCGGGAGGGCACCGGGGAGCTGTTTTTT | CASNFGREGTGELFF | TRBJ2-2 | TRBD2 | NA | TRBV7-2
TGTGCCAGCAGACCCAGGGGGTATCACGGCTACACCTTC | CASRPRGYHGYTF | TRBJ1-2 | TRBD1 | NA | TRBV6-6
TGTGCCACCAGCAGAGATGACAGGGGGTTTGATCGAGTTGAAAAACTGTTTTTT | CATSRDDRGFDRVEKLFF | TRBJ1-4 | TRBD1 | NA | TRBV15
TGTGCCAGCAGTGAAGCGCTTCGTGGGGCGAGTAACAATCAGCCCCAGCATTTT | CASSEALRGASNNQPQHF | TRBJ1-5 | NA | NA | TRBV6-1